The count of the clone carrying this TCR beta chain is one. The CDR3 runs to 19 residues. Trimming took 7 bases from V and 0 from J, leaving 26 bases between them. CDR1 and CDR2 (germline): SGHDT, YYEEEE. Assay used: immunoSEQ multiplex PCR; TCRdb lists only in-frame clones, some missing. The sample has under 80,000 clones, approximately 83% seen once. This entry belongs to a study of lymphopenia after photon versus proton radiotherapy. The V and J genes are TRBV5-6 and TRBJ2-1, with D perhaps being TRBD1 or TRBD2 (6 bases each). This sequence originates from a man aged 40-50 years with gastric cancer. The material sequenced was peripheral blood, taken from a patient treated with photon-based radiotherapy. The DNA for the CDR3 is TGTGCCAGCCTCCCGGGACAAAAGGAGGGAAAAAGCTCCTACAATGAGCAGTTCTTC. This sequence encodes CASLPGQKEGKSSYNEQFF.